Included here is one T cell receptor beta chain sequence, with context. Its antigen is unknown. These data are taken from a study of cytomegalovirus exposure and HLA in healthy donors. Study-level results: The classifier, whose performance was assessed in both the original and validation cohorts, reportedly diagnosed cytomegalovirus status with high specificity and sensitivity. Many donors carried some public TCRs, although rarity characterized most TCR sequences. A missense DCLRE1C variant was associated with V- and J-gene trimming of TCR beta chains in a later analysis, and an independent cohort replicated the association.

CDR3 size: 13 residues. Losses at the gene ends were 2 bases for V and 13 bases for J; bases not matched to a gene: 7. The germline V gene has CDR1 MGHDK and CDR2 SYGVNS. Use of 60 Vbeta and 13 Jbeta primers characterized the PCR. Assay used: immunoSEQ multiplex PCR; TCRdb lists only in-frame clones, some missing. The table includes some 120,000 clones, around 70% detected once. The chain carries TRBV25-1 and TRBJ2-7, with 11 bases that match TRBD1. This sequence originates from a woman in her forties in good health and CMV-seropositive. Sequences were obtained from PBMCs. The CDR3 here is CASSETGQGAPYF. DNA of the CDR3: TGTGCCAGCAGTGAAACAGGACAGGGGGCCCCCTACTTC.